This T cell receptor (beta chain) was captured by sequencing in a study of Tregs in tolerant kidney transplant recipients. Findings of the study overall: Few patients were studied, so findings need validation in larger groups.

Clones were sequenced by immunoSEQ multiplex PCR, and TCRdb holds only the in-frame ones, with some missing. The sample has 84,000 or so clones, over 85% seen once. The nonmyeloablative bone marrow transplants came from related graft donors, with transient mixed chimerism. Unstimulated Tregs (CD4+CD25+CD127-) and CD4+CD25- non-Tregs were sorted from PBMCs. Concerning this clone: Its antigen is not identified.

This material consisted of CD4+ T cells from blood (PBMCs), taken 12 months after the transplant. The clonotype was recovered from a human patient who received a combined kidney and bone marrow transplant. The T cells may partly be graft donor cells.

The CDR3: CASRGGLAVTDTQYF. The CDR3 DNA reads TGTGCCAGCCGGGGGGGACTAGCGGTCACAGATACGCAGTATTTT. The J gene is TRBJ2-3, the V gene TRBV25-1, with 11 bases identical to TRBD2. The CDR3 totals 15 residues. Germline V CDR1 and CDR2: MGHDK, SYGVNS. J was trimmed by 2 bases and V by 8 bases; bases with no gene match: 6.